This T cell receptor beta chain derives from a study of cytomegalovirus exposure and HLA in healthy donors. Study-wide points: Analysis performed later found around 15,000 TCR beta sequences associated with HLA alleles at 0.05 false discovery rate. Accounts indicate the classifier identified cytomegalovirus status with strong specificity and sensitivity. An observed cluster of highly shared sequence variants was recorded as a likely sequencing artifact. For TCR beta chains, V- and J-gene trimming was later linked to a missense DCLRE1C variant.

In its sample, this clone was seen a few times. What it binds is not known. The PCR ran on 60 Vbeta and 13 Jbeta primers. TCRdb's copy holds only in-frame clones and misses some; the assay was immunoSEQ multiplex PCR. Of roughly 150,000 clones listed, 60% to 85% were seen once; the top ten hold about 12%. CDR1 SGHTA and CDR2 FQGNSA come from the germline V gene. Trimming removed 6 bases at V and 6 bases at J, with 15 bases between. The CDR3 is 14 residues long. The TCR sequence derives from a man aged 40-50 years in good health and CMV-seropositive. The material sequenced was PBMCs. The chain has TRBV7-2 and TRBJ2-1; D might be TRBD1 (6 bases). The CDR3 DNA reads TGTGCCAGCAGTCATGACAGGTTGGGCAATGAGCAGTTCTTC. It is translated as CASSHDRLGNEQFF.